This passage covers 12 T cell receptor beta chains from one sample sequenced in a study of cytomegalovirus exposure and HLA in healthy donors. Use of 60 Vbeta and 13 Jbeta primers characterized the PCR. The method was immunoSEQ multiplex PCR; TCRdb's version includes in-frame clones alone and lacks a portion of them. In the table there are about 160,000 clones, around 85% of which are singletons. Sequenced material: PBMCs. Receptors originate from a man aged 35-49 years in good health and CMV-seronegative.

The chain joins TRBV6-1 to TRBJ1-6; D is possibly TRBD1 (5 bases). Trimming took 0 bases from V and 7 from J, leaving 16 bases between them. The CDR3 sequence is 17 residues long. Germline loops: CDR1 MNHNS, CDR2 SASEGT. CDR3 coding DNA: TGTGCCAGCAGTGAAGCGGGGGGAGGCGCAGGGAATTCACCCCTCCACTTT. Amino acid sequence: CASSEAGGGAGNSPLHF.

This chain connects TRBV30 to TRBJ1-2; 8 nucleotides agree with TRBD1. Looked up from germline, CDR1 is GTSNPN and CDR2 is SVGIG (reference sequence). Unmatched junction bases numbered 10, after V lost 6 bases and J lost 7 bases. This CDR3 is built from 13 residues. CDR3: CACPISGQGGYTF. CDR3 coding DNA: TGTGCCTGTCCGATTTCCGGACAGGGTGGCTACACCTTC.

V usage is TRBV7-8 and J usage is TRBJ1-4; D gene ambiguous. Per the germline V gene, CDR1 is SGHVS and CDR2 is FQNEAQ. The CDR3 runs 15 residues. The ends were cut back, 5 bases at V and 6 bases at J, with 16 bases in the middle. The CDR3 here is CASSHFRGEDEKLFF. The CDR3 DNA follows: TGTGCCAGCAGCCATTTTAGAGGCGAGGATGAAAAACTGTTTTTT.

This chain uses TRBV6-1 with TRBJ2-2; 10 nucleotides agree with TRBD2. Per germline, CDR1 MNHNS and CDR2 SASEGT. With V trimmed by 6 bases and J by 7 bases, 8 bases remained unmatched. The CDR3 covers 15 residues. The CDR3 DNA is TGTGCCAGCAGCCCGAGCGGGGGGGCGGTCGGGGAGCTGTTTTTT. It translates to CASSPSGGAVGELFF.

The sample holds one count of this clone. The CDR3 bases are TGTGCCAGCAGCGTTCAGGATGGTGGCGGAAACACCATATATTTT. Translation gives CASSVQDGGGNTIYF. J is TRBJ1-3 and V is TRBV9; unclear D gene. Trimming removed 2 bases from V and 4 bases from J, with 13 bases in between. The V gene's germline CDR1 is SGDLS and CDR2 YYNGEE. The CDR3 consists of 15 residues.

This clone was counted once. One junction end disagrees with the germline gene, perhaps due to a read error. The chain combines TRBV2 with TRBJ2-7, with D perhaps TRBD1 (5 bases). The CDR3 sequence is 10 residues long. Germline CDR1 and CDR2: SNHLY and FYNNEI. The CDR3 is CASSGRVVIF. The CDR3 DNA is TGTGCCAGCAGTGGCAGGGTGGTAATTTTC.

This chain uses TRBV2 with TRBJ2-1; the D gene is possibly TRBD2 (6 bases). Germline-derived CDR1 and CDR2 are SNHLY and FYNNEI. Trimming shortened V by 9 bases and J by 4 bases, and 16 bases separated the two germline ends. CDR3 length: 14 amino acids. CDR3 protein: CASTPGVTYNEQFF. The DNA of the CDR3 is TGTGCCAGTACCCCGGGGGTCACATACAATGAGCAGTTCTTC.

The chain links TRBV7-9 to TRBJ2-5; D might be TRBD2 (6 bases). The CDR3 consists of 15 residues. Trimming left V 1 base short and J 7 bases short, with 16 bases between. CDR1 is SEHNR and CDR2 is FQNEAQ in the germline V gene (reference sequence). The CDR3 loop is CASSLDRERVGTQYF. For the CDR3, the DNA is TGTGCCAGCAGCTTAGACCGGGAGAGGGTCGGGACCCAGTACTTC.

Concerning this clone itself: Because the CDR3's place on the DNA is in doubt, the DNA is left out and the CDR3 is given as listed by TCRdb. This chain connects TRBV2 to TRBJ2-5; the table gives TRBD2 as D, unverified against the DNA. The CDR3 has 14 amino acids, counting both end residues. Germline CDR1 reads SNHLY; CDR2 reads FYNNEI. CDR3 sequence reads: CASILGLPPYEQYF.

The CDR3 region has the DNA TGTGCCAGCAGCCCAGGAAATGCCGGGGAGCTGTTTTTT. Translation: CASSPGNAGELFF. The rearrangement joins TRBV11-3 to TRBJ2-2, with D unresolved. Germline V gene data show CDR1 as SGHNT and CDR2 as YENEEA. Trimming shortened V by 5 bases and J by 6 bases, and 10 bases separated the two germline ends. The CDR3 extends over 13 amino acids. Combining the CDR3 with reference TRBV11-3 and TRBJ2-2 gives the whole variable domain EAGVVQSPRYKIIEKKQPVAFWCNPISGHNTLYWYLQNLGQGPELLIRYENEEAVDDSQLPKDRFSAERLKGVDSTLKIQPAELGDSAVYLCASSPGNAGELFFGEGSRLTVL.

This clone was seen a handful of times. The chain is built from TRBV6-5 and TRBJ1-4; D uncertain. Germline V gene sequence: CDR1 MNHEY, CDR2 SVGAGI. V was pared by 5 bases and J by 7 bases, with 11 bases between. The CDR3 has 13 residues. CDR3 DNA: TGTGCCAGCAGTCCTAGTCAAGGTGAAAAACTGTTTTTT. Translating gives CASSPSQGEKLFF.

This clone was detected only once. The chain has TRBV7-9 and TRBJ2-1; D is perhaps TRBD1 (5 bases). CDR1 is SEHNR and CDR2 is FQNEAQ in the germline V gene (reference sequence). The CDR3 has 14 amino acids. V shed 4 bases and J shed 11 bases, with 18 bases lying between them. For the CDR3, the DNA is TGTGCCAGCAGCTACCAGCCGCCTGACAGACAGCAGTTCTTC. This encodes CASSYQPPDRQQFF.